This T cell receptor beta chain was recovered during a study of T cell changes during pregnancy in multiple sclerosis. This CDR3 is built from 19 residues. V was cut by 0 bases and J by 4 bases, with 19 bases left in between. Per germline, CDR1 LNHNV and CDR2 YYDKDF (reference sequence). Produced via immunoSEQ multiplex PCR; TCRdb's table is partial and in-frame only. The sample holds about 42,000 clones, 84% seen once. The gene calls are TRBV15 and TRBJ2-6, with D possibly matching TRBD1 (5 bases). This material consisted of CD4+ T cells from peripheral blood mononuclear cells, taken before pregnancy. The TCR comes from a female donor with multiple sclerosis, enrolled in a pregnancy study. CDR3 amino acids: CATSRESPGLGFGANVLTF. Here the CDR3 DNA reads TGTGCCACCAGCAGAGAGTCGCCAGGGCTTGGTTTCGGGGCCAACGTCCTGACTTTC.